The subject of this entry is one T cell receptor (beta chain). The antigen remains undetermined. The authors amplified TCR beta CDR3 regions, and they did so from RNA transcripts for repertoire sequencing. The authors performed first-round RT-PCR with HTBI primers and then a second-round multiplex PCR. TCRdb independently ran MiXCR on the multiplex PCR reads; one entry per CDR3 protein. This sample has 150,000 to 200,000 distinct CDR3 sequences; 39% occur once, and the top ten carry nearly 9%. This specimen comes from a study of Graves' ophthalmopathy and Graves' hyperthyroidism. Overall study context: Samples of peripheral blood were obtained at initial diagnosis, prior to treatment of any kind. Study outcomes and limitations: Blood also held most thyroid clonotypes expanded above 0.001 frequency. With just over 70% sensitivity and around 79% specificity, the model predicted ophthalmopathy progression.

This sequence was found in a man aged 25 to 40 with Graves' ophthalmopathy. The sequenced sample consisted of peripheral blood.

CDR3 in DNA: TGTGCCAGCAGCACACCTACAGGGAGGAACACTGAAGCTTTCTTT. It yields the protein CASSTPTGRNTEAFF. The V gene is TRBV7-2, the J gene TRBJ1-1, with D perhaps TRBD1 (6 bases). Germline CDR1 SGHTA, CDR2 FQGNSA. CDR3 length: 15 residues. V was clipped by 5 bases and J by 1 base, with 14 bases between them.